Below, one T cell receptor (beta chain) is given with its context. TCRdb's table, derived via immunoSEQ multiplex PCR, lists solely in-frame clones and lacks some. This sample yields tens of thousands of clones, of which around nine tenths are seen a single time; approximately 2.6% belongs to the top ten. The source of the sample is a study of T cells in localized non-small cell lung cancer. The CDR3 extends over 16 amino acids. Germline lookup yields CDR1 LNHNV and CDR2 YYDKDF (reference sequence). Losses at the gene ends were 2 bases for V and 6 bases for J; bases not matched to a gene: 10. Source: peripheral blood, taken before any cancer treatment. This receptor was identified in a woman aged 35-75 years with stage I lung adenocarcinoma. This rearrangement joins TRBV15 to TRBJ2-3, with 8 bases that match TRBD1. CDR3: CATSRLWTGRSDTQYF. CDR3 nucleotides: TGTGCCACCAGCAGACTATGGACAGGGAGATCCGATACGCAGTATTTT.